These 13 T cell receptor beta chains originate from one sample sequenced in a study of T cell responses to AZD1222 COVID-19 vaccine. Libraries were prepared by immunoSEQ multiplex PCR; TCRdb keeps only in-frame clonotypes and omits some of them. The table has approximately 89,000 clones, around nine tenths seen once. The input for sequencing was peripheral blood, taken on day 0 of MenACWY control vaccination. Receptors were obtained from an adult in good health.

The CDR3 DNA reads as TGTGCCAGCAGCCCAGCCGACACTGAAGCTTTCTTT. It translates to CASSPADTEAFF. The J gene is TRBJ1-1, the V gene TRBV3-1 (or the pseudogene TRBV3-2), with no clear D. Germline CDR1 and CDR2: LGHDT and YNNKEL (reference sequence). V dropped 4 bases and J dropped 3 bases, with 6 bases sitting between them. This CDR3 is 12 amino acids long.

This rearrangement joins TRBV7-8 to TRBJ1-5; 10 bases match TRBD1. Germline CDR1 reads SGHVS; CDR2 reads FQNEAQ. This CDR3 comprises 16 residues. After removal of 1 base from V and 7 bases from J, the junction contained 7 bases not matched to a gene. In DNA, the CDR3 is TGTGCCAGCAGCTTAGTTGGGACAGGGGTGGGACAGCCCCAGCATTTT. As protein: CASSLVGTGVGQPQHF.

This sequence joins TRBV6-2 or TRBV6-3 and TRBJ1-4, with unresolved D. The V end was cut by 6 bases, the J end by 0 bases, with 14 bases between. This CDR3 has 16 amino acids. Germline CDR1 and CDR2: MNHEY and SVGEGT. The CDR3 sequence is CASSFRGTATNEKLFF. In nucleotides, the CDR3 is TGTGCCAGCAGCTTTCGTGGAACAGCAACTAATGAAAAACTGTTTTTT.

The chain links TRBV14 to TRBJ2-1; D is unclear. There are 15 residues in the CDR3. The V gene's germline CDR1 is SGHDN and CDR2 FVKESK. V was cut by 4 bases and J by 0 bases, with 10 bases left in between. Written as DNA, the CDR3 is TGTGCCAGCAGCCTAGGAAGGAGCTCCTACAATGAGCAGTTCTTC. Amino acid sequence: CASSLGRSSYNEQFF.

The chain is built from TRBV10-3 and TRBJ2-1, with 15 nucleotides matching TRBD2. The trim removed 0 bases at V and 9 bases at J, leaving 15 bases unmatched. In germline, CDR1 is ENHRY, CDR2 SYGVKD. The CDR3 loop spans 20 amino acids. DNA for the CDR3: TGTGCCATCAGTGAGTCCGAGGGACTAGCGGGAGGAATAACAATAGGTGAGCAGTTCTTC. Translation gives CAISESEGLAGGITIGEQFF.

The CDR3, as DNA: TGTGCCAGCACCGGGGGGTCCAGAAATTCACCCCTCCACTTT. The encoded protein is CASTGGSRNSPLHF. The V gene is TRBV5-6, the J gene TRBJ1-6; possible D gene TRBD1, 5 bases. Trimming pared 6 bases from V and 7 bases from J, leaving 14 bases between. The CDR3 loop spans 14 amino acids. CDR1 and CDR2 from the germline V gene are SGHDT and YYEEEE.

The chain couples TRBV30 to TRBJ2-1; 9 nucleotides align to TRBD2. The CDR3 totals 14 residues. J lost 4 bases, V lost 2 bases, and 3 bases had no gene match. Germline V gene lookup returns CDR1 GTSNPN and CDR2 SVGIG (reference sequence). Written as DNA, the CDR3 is TGTGCCTGGAGTAGGGCGGGAGGGTACAATGAGCAGTTCTTC. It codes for CAWSRAGGYNEQFF.

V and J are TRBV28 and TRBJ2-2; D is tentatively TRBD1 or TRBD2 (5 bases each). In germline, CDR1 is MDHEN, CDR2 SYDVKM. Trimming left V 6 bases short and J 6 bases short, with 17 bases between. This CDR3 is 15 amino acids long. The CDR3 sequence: CASSSGPERPGELFF. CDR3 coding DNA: TGTGCCAGCAGCTCGGGACCCGAGCGGCCCGGGGAGCTGTTTTTT.

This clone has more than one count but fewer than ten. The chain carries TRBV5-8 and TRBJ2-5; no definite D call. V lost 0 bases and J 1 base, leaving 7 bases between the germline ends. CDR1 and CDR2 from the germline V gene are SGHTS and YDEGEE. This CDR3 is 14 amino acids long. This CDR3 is CASSLATVQETQYF. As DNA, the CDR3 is TGTGCCAGCAGCTTGGCGACGGTCCAAGAGACCCAGTACTTC. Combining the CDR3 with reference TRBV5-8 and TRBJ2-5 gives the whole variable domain EAGVTQSPTHLIKTRGQQATLRCSPISGHTSVYWYQQALGLGLQFLLWYDEGEERNRGNFPPRFSGRQFPNYSSELNVNALELEDSALYLCASSLATVQETQYFGPGTRLLVL.

CDR3 nucleotides: TGTGCCAGCAGCTTAGATTGGGGACTAGCGGGAAGCACCGGGGAGCTGTTTTTT. It yields the protein CASSLDWGLAGSTGELFF. The gene calls are TRBV11-2 and TRBJ2-2, with 13 bases matching TRBD2. Germline trimming cut 0 bases from V and 4 bases from J; bases unmatched to any gene: 5. From germline, CDR1 is SGHAT and CDR2 FQNNGV. The CDR3 sequence is 18 residues long. Full variable domain (missing parts from reference TRBV11-2 and TRBJ2-2): EAGVAQSPRYKIIEKRQSVAFWCNPISGHATLYWYQQILGQGPKLLIQFQNNGVVDDSQLPKDRFSAERLKGVDSTLKIQPAKLEDSAVYLCASSLDWGLAGSTGELFFGEGSRLTVL.

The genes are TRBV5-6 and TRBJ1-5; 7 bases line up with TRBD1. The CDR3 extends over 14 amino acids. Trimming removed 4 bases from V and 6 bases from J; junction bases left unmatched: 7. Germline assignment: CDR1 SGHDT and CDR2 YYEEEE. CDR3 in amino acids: CASSARGLGQPQHF. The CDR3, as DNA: TGTGCCAGCAGCGCGAGGGGGCTCGGTCAGCCCCAGCATTTT.

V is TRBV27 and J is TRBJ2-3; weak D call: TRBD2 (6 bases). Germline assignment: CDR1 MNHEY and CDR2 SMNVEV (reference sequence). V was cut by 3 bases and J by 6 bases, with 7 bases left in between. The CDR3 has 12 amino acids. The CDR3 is CASSFGGDTQYF. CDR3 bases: TGTGCCAGCAGTTTCGGAGGGGATACGCAGTATTTT.

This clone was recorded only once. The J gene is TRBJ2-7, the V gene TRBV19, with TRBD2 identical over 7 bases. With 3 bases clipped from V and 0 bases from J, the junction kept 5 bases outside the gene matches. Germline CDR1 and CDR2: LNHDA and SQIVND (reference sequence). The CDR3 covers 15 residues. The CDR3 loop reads CASSIVRESSYEQYF. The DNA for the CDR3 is TGTGCCAGTAGTATCGTGCGGGAGAGCTCCTACGAGCAGTACTTC.